This is a list of T cell receptor beta chains from one sample in a study of blood T cell repertoires in COVID-19. TCRdb's table, derived via immunoSEQ multiplex PCR, lists solely in-frame clones and lacks some. The repertoire holds about 170,000 clones, with around four fifths as singletons. Material: PBMCs or T cells enriched from blood (not recorded which). The receptors here all came from a woman aged 45 to 65 in a cohort exposed to, infected with or recovered from COVID-19 (not recorded which). The CDR3 runs from the conserved cysteine through the conserved F or W. A D gene is named only where the DNA matches it firmly. Clone size is shown for a subset of rows, as once, few, many or a class of expanded clone.

D gene: NA
V gene: TRBV9
clone size: NA
J gene: TRBJ2-1
CDR3 protein: CASSVGRDGGDEQFF
CDR3 DNA: TGTGCCAGCAGCGTGGGGCGTGATGGGGGCGATGAGCAGTTCTTC

D gene: NA
V gene: TRBV28
clone size: few
J gene: TRBJ1-1
CDR3 protein: CASSRRRWTVTETGTEAFF
CDR3 DNA: TGTGCCAGCAGTCGGAGACGATGGACAGTCACCGAGACGGGCACTGAAGCTTTCTTT

D gene: TRBD1
V gene: TRBV7-9
clone size: NA
J gene: TRBJ1-2
CDR3 protein: CASSLTGGHGYTF
CDR3 DNA: TGTGCCAGCAGCCTTACAGGGGGGCATGGCTACACCTTC

D gene: NA
V gene: TRBV6-4
clone size: once
J gene: TRBJ1-2
CDR3 protein: CASSDWAGTSYGYTF
CDR3 DNA: TGTGCCAGCAGTGACTGGGCAGGGACAAGTTATGGCTACACCTTC

D gene: NA
V gene: TRBV19
clone size: few
J gene: TRBJ1-6
CDR3 protein: CASKEVDNSPLHF
CDR3 DNA: TGTGCCAGTAAGGAGGTCGATAATTCACCCCTCCACTTT

D gene: TRBD1
V gene: TRBV9
clone size: NA
J gene: TRBJ1-1
CDR3 protein: CASSVETGGQAFF
CDR3 DNA: TGTGCCAGCAGCGTAGAAACAGGGGGCCAGGCTTTCTTT

D gene: TRBD1
V gene: TRBV7-2
clone size: once
J gene: TRBJ1-1
CDR3 protein: CASSLVGQGGMNTEAFF
CDR3 DNA: TGTGCCAGCAGCTTAGTGGGACAGGGGGGTATGAACACTGAAGCTTTCTTT

D gene: TRBD1
V gene: TRBV10-3
clone size: NA
J gene: TRBJ2-3
CDR3 protein: CAISADRGFGTQYF
CDR3 DNA: TGTGCCATCAGTGCAGACAGGGGGTTTGGTACGCAGTATTTT

D gene: TRBD1
V gene: TRBV6-5
clone size: NA
J gene: TRBJ1-1
CDR3 protein: CASPGQGSTEAFF
CDR3 DNA: TGTGCCAGTCCCGGACAGGGGAGTACTGAAGCTTTCTTT

D gene: TRBD2
V gene: TRBV20-1
clone size: NA
J gene: TRBJ2-7
CDR3 protein: CSASQAGGTHEQYF
CDR3 DNA: TGCAGTGCTAGTCAAGCGGGGGGGACCCACGAGCAGTACTTC

D gene: NA
V gene: TRBV19
clone size: NA
J gene: TRBJ2-1
CDR3 protein: CASSFFLSATALDEQFF
CDR3 DNA: TGTGCCAGTAGTTTTTTCCTTAGCGCCACAGCCCTCGATGAGCAGTTCTTC

D gene: TRBD1
V gene: TRBV6-5
clone size: NA
J gene: TRBJ1-2
CDR3 protein: CASSRDRGYGYTF
CDR3 DNA: TGTGCCAGCAGCCGTGACAGGGGCTATGGCTACACCTTC

D gene: TRBD2
V gene: TRBV7-8
clone size: NA
J gene: TRBJ2-3
CDR3 protein: CASSLATLAGPSTDTQYF
CDR3 DNA: TGTGCCAGCAGCTTAGCGACGTTAGCGGGGCCTAGCACAGATACGCAGTATTTT

D gene: NA
V gene: TRBV5-1
clone size: NA
J gene: TRBJ2-3
CDR3 protein: CASSLEGIKDTQYF
CDR3 DNA: TGCGCCAGCAGCTTGGAGGGGATCAAAGATACGCAGTATTTT

D gene: TRBD2
V gene: TRBV9
clone size: NA
J gene: TRBJ2-1
CDR3 protein: CASSVALAGHNEQFF
CDR3 DNA: TGTGCCAGCAGCGTAGCTTTAGCGGGACACAATGAGCAGTTCTTC

D gene: TRBD2
V gene: TRBV3-1/TRBV3-2
clone size: NA
J gene: TRBJ2-3
CDR3 protein: CASSRGGDTQYF
CDR3 DNA: TGTGCCAGCAGCCGGGGAGGGGATACGCAGTATTTT

D gene: NA
V gene: TRBV19
clone size: NA
J gene: TRBJ2-3
CDR3 protein: CASSTEGGQVDTQYF
CDR3 DNA: TGTGCCAGTAGTACCGAGGGGGGGCAGGTGGATACGCAGTATTTT

D gene: TRBD1
V gene: TRBV5-4
clone size: NA
J gene: TRBJ1-1
CDR3 protein: CASSLGLDRISGTEAFF
CDR3 DNA: TGTGCCAGCAGCTTGGGATTGGACAGGATCTCAGGGACTGAAGCTTTCTTT

D gene: NA
V gene: TRBV6-5
clone size: NA
J gene: TRBJ1-2
CDR3 protein: CASNPFGIEDYGYTF
CDR3 DNA: TGTGCCAGCAATCCCTTCGGGATAGAAGACTATGGCTACACCTTC

D gene: NA
V gene: TRBV6-5
clone size: NA
J gene: TRBJ1-1
CDR3 protein: CASSYIQGPWDTEAFF
CDR3 DNA: TGTGCCAGCAGTTACATCCAGGGTCCCTGGGACACTGAAGCTTTCTTT

D gene: TRBD1
V gene: TRBV28
clone size: NA
J gene: TRBJ2-7
CDR3 protein: CASRKPGQGFYEQYF
CDR3 DNA: TGTGCCAGCAGAAAACCGGGACAGGGTTTCTACGAGCAGTACTTC

D gene: NA
V gene: TRBV27
clone size: NA
J gene: TRBJ1-6
CDR3 protein: CASSLHPPDSPNPLALHF
CDR3 DNA: TGTGCCAGCAGTCTTCACCCACCGGACAGCCCCAATCCTCTGGCCCTCCACTTT

D gene: TRBD1
V gene: TRBV20-1
clone size: NA
J gene: TRBJ2-7
CDR3 protein: CSASGTGVYEQYF
CDR3 DNA: TGCAGTGCTAGTGGGACAGGGGTTTACGAGCAGTACTTC

D gene: NA
V gene: TRBV19
clone size: NA
J gene: TRBJ1-4
CDR3 protein: CASSIWAENEKLFF
CDR3 DNA: TGTGCCAGTAGTATCTGGGCAGAGAATGAAAAACTGTTTTTT

D gene: TRBD2
V gene: TRBV28
clone size: NA
J gene: TRBJ2-2
CDR3 protein: CASSFTSGSRTGELFF
CDR3 DNA: TGTGCCAGCAGTTTTACTAGCGGGAGCCGAACCGGGGAGCTGTTTTTT

D gene: TRBD1
V gene: TRBV5-6
clone size: NA
J gene: TRBJ2-5
CDR3 protein: CASSLARQGLQETQYF
CDR3 DNA: TGTGCCAGCAGCTTGGCCAGACAGGGTCTCCAAGAGACCCAGTACTTC

D gene: NA
V gene: TRBV21-1
clone size: NA
J gene: TRBJ1-6
CDR3 protein: CASSKALGQVGCSYNSPLHF
CDR3 DNA: TGTGCCAGCAGCAAAGCCTTAGGACAGGTGGGGTGCTCCTATAATTCACCCCTCCACTTT

D gene: NA
V gene: TRBV11-1
clone size: NA
J gene: TRBJ1-1
CDR3 protein: CASSSIGGLNTEAFF
CDR3 DNA: TGTGCCAGCAGCTCCATAGGGGGTCTGAACACTGAAGCTTTCTTT

D gene: TRBD2
V gene: TRBV11-2
clone size: NA
J gene: TRBJ2-5
CDR3 protein: CASSRDYSETQYF
CDR3 DNA: TGTGCCAGCAGCCGGGACTATTCAGAGACCCAGTACTTC

D gene: TRBD1
V gene: TRBV4-1
clone size: NA
J gene: TRBJ1-4
CDR3 protein: CASSLQRQGTNEKLFF
CDR3 DNA: TGCGCCAGCAGCCTTCAACGACAGGGGACTAATGAAAAACTGTTTTTT

D gene: NA
V gene: TRBV27
clone size: NA
J gene: TRBJ1-1
CDR3 protein: CASRPRTGIYTEAFF
CDR3 DNA: TGTGCCAGCAGACCGAGGACGGGAATTTACACTGAAGCTTTCTTT

D gene: TRBD1
V gene: TRBV7-2
clone size: NA
J gene: TRBJ2-7
CDR3 protein: CASSLGTGVTYEQYF
CDR3 DNA: TGTGCCAGCAGCCTCGGAACAGGGGTTACCTACGAGCAGTACTTC

D gene: NA
V gene: TRBV19
clone size: NA
J gene: TRBJ1-2
CDR3 protein: CASSGSATVYGYTF
CDR3 DNA: TGTGCCAGTAGTGGTTCGGCGACAGTCTATGGCTACACCTTC

D gene: TRBD1
V gene: TRBV19
clone size: NA
J gene: TRBJ2-7
CDR3 protein: CASSPGQGGAYEQYF
CDR3 DNA: TGTGCCAGTAGTCCTGGACAGGGTGGGGCCTACGAGCAGTACTTC

D gene: NA
V gene: TRBV18
clone size: NA
J gene: TRBJ1-1
CDR3 protein: CASSPKGVEAFF
CDR3 DNA: TGTGCCAGCTCACCAAAAGGGGTTGAAGCTTTCTTT

D gene: NA
V gene: TRBV7-6
clone size: NA
J gene: TRBJ2-5
CDR3 protein: CASSLAGTQETQYF
CDR3 DNA: TGTGCCAGCAGCTTAGCGGGCACCCAAGAGACCCAGTACTTC

D gene: TRBD2
V gene: TRBV3-1/TRBV3-2
clone size: NA
J gene: TRBJ2-5
CDR3 protein: CASSQVGLAGMGETQYF
CDR3 DNA: TGTGCCAGCAGCCAAGTTGGACTAGCGGGGATGGGGGAGACCCAGTACTTC

D gene: NA
V gene: TRBV10-3
clone size: NA
J gene: TRBJ2-1
CDR3 protein: CAISPKDAVGEQFF
CDR3 DNA: TGTGCCATCAGTCCAAAGGATGCGGTCGGTGAGCAGTTCTTC

D gene: NA
V gene: TRBV28
clone size: few
J gene: TRBJ1-1
CDR3 protein: CASSGPGGLGTEAFF
CDR3 DNA: TGTGCCAGCAGTGGTCCGGGGGGCTTGGGTACTGAAGCTTTCTTT

D gene: NA
V gene: TRBV5-1
clone size: NA
J gene: TRBJ1-2
CDR3 protein: CASSSTTANYGYTF
CDR3 DNA: TGCGCCAGCAGCTCGACTACGGCCAACTATGGCTACACCTTC

D gene: TRBD1
V gene: TRBV18
clone size: few
J gene: TRBJ1-5
CDR3 protein: CASSPPGAGTGVQPQHF
CDR3 DNA: TGTGCCAGCTCACCACCGGGTGCTGGGACAGGGGTTCAGCCCCAGCATTTT